This T cell receptor beta chain is from a study of TIL therapy for anti-PD-1-resistant metastatic lung cancer. Study background: Most patients had lung adenocarcinoma; a handful of tumors were EGFR-mutant, two ALK-rearranged; half smoked currently or formerly.

This clone showed up just a few times. Regarding time point: pre-treatment sample, taken before nivolumab and TIL therapy. The immunoSEQ assay was v3. Produced via immunoSEQ multiplex PCR; TCRdb's table is partial and in-frame only. The profile shows 50,000 to 70,000 clones, 70% to 90% of them singletons. The germline V gene encodes CDR1 SEHNR and CDR2 FQNEAQ (reference sequence). After removal of 5 bases from V and 4 bases from J, the junction contained 7 bases not matched to a gene. The length of the CDR3 is 14 residues. The sequence derives from a person aged 25 to 79 with non-small cell lung cancer. The specimen was blood, collected at baseline. This chain connects TRBV7-9 to TRBJ2-5; 7 nucleotides match TRBD1. CDR3 in DNA: TGTGCCAGCAGCGAGAGACAGGGAAGAGAGACCCAGTACTTC. The encoded protein is CASSERQGRETQYF. The full variable domain, its missing parts supplied by reference TRBV7-9 and TRBJ2-5, is DTGVSQNPRHKITKRGQNVTFRCDPISEHNRLYWYRQTLGQGPEFLTYFQNEAQLEKSRLLSDRFSAERPKGSFSTLEIQRTEQGDSAMYLCASSERQGRETQYFGPGTRLLVL.